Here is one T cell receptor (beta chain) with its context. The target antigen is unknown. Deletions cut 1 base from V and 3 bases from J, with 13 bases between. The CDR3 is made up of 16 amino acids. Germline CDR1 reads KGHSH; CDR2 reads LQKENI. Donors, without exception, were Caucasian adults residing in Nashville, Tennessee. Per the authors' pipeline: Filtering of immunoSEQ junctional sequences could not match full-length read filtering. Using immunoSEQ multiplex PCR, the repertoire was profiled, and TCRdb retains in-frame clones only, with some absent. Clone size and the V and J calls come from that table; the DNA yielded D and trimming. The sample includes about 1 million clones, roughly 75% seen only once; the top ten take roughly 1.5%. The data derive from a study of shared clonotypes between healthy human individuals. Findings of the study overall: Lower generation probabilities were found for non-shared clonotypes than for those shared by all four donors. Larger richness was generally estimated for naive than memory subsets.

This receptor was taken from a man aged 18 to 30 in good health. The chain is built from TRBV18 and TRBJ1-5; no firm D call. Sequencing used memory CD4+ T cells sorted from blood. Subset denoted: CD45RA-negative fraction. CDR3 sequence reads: CASSPQGRGHNQPQHF. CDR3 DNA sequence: TGTGCCAGCTCACCACAGGGTAGAGGGCACAATCAGCCCCAGCATTTT. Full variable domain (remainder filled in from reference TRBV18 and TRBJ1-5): NAGVMQNPRHLVRRRGQEARLRCSPMKGHSHVYWYRQLPEEGLKFMVYLQKENIIDESGMPKERFSAEFPKEGPSILRIQQVVRGDSAAYFCASSPQGRGHNQPQHFGDGTRLSIL.